This T cell receptor (beta chain) is drawn from a study of T cell responses to AZD1222 COVID-19 vaccine. Looking at the study overall: Recipients boosted at about 4 weeks or about 12 weeks are pooled. Findings and limits, study-wide: Donors were largely white British and mainly female; clonal diversity was possibly underestimated. Distributed over spike, vaccine-associated CD4 TCRs predominated at 160-218 and 743-854. Reportedly, nearly half of unique spike TCRs recognized epitopes outside B.1.351/B.1.1.7 mutations.

This table comes from immunoSEQ multiplex PCR, and its TCRdb copy is limited to in-frame clones, with some not included. This repertoire shows about 140,000 clones, around 92% found once; its top ten account for more than 1.1%. Trimming cost V 7 bases and J 3 bases; bases outside gene matches: 5. Per germline, CDR1 SNHLY and CDR2 FYNNEI. This CDR3 has 13 amino acids. With respect to this clone: No antigen is known for it.

The J gene is TRBJ1-2, the V gene TRBV2; 7 bases map to TRBD1. The sequence came from an adult in good health. The sequenced sample was peripheral blood, obtained on day 0 of AZD1222 vaccination. The CDR3 bases are TGTGCCAGCATAGGGGGCTGGGACTATGGCTACACCTTC. The encoded protein is CASIGGWDYGYTF.